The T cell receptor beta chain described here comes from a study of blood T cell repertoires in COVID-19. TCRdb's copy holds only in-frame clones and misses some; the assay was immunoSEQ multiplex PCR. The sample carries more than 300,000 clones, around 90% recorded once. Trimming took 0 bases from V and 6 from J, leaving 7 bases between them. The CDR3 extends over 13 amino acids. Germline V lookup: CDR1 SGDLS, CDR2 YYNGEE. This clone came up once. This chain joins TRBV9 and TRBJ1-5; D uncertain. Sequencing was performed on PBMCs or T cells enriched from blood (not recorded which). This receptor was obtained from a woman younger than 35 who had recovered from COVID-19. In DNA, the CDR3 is TGTGCCAGCAGCGTAGTACCCAGTCAGCCCCAGCATTTT. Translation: CASSVVPSQPQHF.